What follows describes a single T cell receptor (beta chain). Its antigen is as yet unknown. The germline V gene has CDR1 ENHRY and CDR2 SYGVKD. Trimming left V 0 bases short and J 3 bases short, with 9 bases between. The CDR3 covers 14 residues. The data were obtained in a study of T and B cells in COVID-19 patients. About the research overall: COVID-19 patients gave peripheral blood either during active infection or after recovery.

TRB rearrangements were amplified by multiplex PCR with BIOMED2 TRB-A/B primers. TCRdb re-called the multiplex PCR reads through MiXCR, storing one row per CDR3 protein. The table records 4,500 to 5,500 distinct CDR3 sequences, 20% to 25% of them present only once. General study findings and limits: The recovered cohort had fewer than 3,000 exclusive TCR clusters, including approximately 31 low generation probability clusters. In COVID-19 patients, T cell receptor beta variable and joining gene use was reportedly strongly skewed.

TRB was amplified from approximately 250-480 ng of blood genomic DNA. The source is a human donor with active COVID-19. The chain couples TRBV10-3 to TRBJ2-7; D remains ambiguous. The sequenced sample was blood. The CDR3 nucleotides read TGTGCCATCAGTGAGTCCTTCGGAGTCTACGAGCAGTACTTC. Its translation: CAISESFGVYEQYF.